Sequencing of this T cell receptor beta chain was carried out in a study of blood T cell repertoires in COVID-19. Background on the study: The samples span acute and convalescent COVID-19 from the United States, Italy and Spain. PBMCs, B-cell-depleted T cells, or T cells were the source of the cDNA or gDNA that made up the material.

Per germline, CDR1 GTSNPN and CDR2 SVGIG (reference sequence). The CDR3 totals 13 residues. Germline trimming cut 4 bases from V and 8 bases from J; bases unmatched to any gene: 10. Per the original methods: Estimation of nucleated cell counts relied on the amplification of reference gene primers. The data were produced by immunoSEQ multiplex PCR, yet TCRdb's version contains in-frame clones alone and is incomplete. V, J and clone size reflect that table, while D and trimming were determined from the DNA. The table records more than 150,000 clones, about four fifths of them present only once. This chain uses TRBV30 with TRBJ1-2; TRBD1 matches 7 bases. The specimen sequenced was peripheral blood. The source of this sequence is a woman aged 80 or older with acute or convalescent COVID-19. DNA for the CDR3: TGTGCCTGGACCCTTACGGAGGGGGCCGGCTACACCTTC. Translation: CAWTLTEGAGYTF.